The sequence of this T cell receptor beta chain was determined in a study of CD8 T cells in Susac syndrome. Each multiple sclerosis control was a treatment-naive patient with relapsing-remitting disease that was either stable or active. About 0.5 to 1 ug RNA was reverse transcribed with random hexamers. TCRdb fed the immunoSEQ multiplex PCR reads into MiXCR, producing one record per CDR3 protein. The sample yields 100,000 to 150,000 distinct CDR3 sequences, more than 85% seen once. The CDR3 loop spans 13 amino acids. In germline, CDR1 is ENHRY, CDR2 SYGVKD. The V segment lost 7 bases and the J segment 10 bases; nucleotides outside the gene matches: 7.

This sequence was found in a human donor with multiple sclerosis. The chain has TRBV10-3 and TRBJ1-6, with 7 bases identical to TRBD1. Sequenced material: CD4+ T cells from PBMCs. CDR3 DNA: TGTGCCATCAACGACAGGGACCGGTCACCCCTCCACTTT. It is translated as CAINDRDRSPLHF.